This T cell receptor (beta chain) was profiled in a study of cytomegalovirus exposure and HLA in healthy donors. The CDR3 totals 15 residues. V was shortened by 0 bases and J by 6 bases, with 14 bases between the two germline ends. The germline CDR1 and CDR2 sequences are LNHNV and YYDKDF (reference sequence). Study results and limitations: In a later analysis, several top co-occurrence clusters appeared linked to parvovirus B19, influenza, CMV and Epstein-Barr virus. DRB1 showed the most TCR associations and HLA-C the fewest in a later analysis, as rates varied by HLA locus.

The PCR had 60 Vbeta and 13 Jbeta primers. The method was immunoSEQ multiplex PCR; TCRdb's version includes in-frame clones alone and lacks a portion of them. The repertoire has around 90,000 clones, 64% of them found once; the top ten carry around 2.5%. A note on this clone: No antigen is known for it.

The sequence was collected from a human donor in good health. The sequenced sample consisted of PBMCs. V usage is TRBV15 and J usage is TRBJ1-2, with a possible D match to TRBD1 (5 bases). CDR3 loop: CATSREQWGVDGYTF. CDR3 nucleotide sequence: TGTGCCACCAGCAGAGAACAGTGGGGGGTGGATGGCTACACCTTC.